This T cell receptor beta chain emerged from a study of shared clonotypes between healthy human individuals. The wider study: Each donor's CD8 memory used one plate, CD8 naive two, each CD4 subset three. General study points: Among donors, the sharing of clonotypes was expected to be influenced by sequencing depth.

Using immunoSEQ multiplex PCR, the repertoire was profiled, and TCRdb retains in-frame clones only, with some absent. The sample records roughly 300,000 clones, 80% to 90% being singletons. Every donor, a Caucasian adult, lived in Nashville, Tennessee. CD8 memory pooled CD45RO+ cells and CCR7-negative CD45RA+ TemRA cells. Deletions cut 0 bases from V and 2 bases from J, with 14 bases between. This CDR3 region has 15 residues. Germline CDR1 is GTSNPN and CDR2 is SVGIG (reference sequence). A remark on this clone: Its target is unknown.

Sequenced sample: memory CD8+ T cells sorted from blood. Stated subset: CD45RO+ cells pooled with CCR7-negative TemRA cells. V and J are TRBV30 and TRBJ2-7; D is ambiguous. The source of this sequence is a man aged 18 to 29 in good health. The CDR3 DNA is TGTGCCTGGAGTGTGGCGGCTGCACATCCCTACGAGCAGTACTTC. Its translation is CAWSVAAAHPYEQYF.